Below, 17 T cell receptor beta chains from the same sample are listed, as sequenced in a study of T cell responses to AZD1222 COVID-19 vaccine. Data came from immunoSEQ multiplex PCR; TCRdb stores just in-frame clones and leaves some out. The table shows roughly 110,000 clones, with roughly 90% occurring only once. The sample in question was peripheral blood, obtained on day 0 of AZD1222 vaccination. The receptor set was obtained from an adult in good health.

The genes are TRBV2 and TRBJ2-3; maybe TRBD2 (5 bases). Germline-derived CDR1 and CDR2 are SNHLY and FYNNEI. CDR3 length: 14 amino acids. The V and J ends lost 5 bases and 0 bases respectively, with 9 bases between them. The CDR3 nucleotides read TGTGCCAGCAGTTGGAGGACTAGCACAGATACGCAGTATTTT. Translating gives CASSWRTSTDTQYF.

This clone was found once. The CDR3 nucleotides read TGTGCCAGCAGTTCTGCGGGAGCGGGACAGAACACTGAAGCTTTCTTT. It yields the protein CASSSAGAGQNTEAFF. The genes are TRBV6-6 and TRBJ1-1, with D tentatively TRBD1 (6 bases). With 4 bases removed from V and 1 base from J, the gap between germline ends came to 16 bases. This CDR3 region has 16 residues. Germline V gene sequence: CDR1 MNHNY, CDR2 SVGAGI (reference sequence).

This clone showed up just once. V and J are TRBV19 and TRBJ1-6; D ambiguous. CDR1 LNHDA and CDR2 SQIVND come from the germline V gene (reference sequence). Deletions cut 5 bases from V and 14 bases from J, with 16 bases between. This CDR3 is 13 amino acids long. CDR3 in amino acids: CASSLDSKLTLHF. CDR3 DNA: TGTGCCAGTAGTCTCGACTCGAAATTGACCCTCCACTTT.

This chain connects TRBV19 to TRBJ2-2, with D possibly matching TRBD2 (6 bases). Trimming removed 2 bases from V and 5 bases from J, with 9 bases in between. The CDR3 spans 14 residues. Germline values: CDR1 LNHDA, CDR2 SQIVND (reference sequence). This CDR3 reads CASSISGGTGELFF. The DNA for the CDR3 is TGTGCCAGTAGTATAAGTGGGGGGACCGGGGAGCTGTTTTTT.

The V and J genes are TRBV15 and TRBJ1-6, with no clear D. V lost 0 bases to trimming and J lost 9 bases, with 9 bases between them. This CDR3 region has 14 residues. CDR1 and CDR2 from the germline V gene are LNHNV and YYDKDF (reference sequence). The CDR3 nucleotides are TGTGCCACCAGCAGAGATTCTAGGGTTTCACCCCTCCACTTT. Its protein is CATSRDSRVSPLHF.

The rearrangement joins TRBV7-2 to TRBJ1-5; D perhaps matches TRBD1 (6 bases). From germline, CDR1 is SGHTA and CDR2 FQGNSA. The CDR3 covers 14 residues. V gave up 4 bases and J gave up 7 bases, with 14 bases separating them. CDR3 amino acids: CASSSQGIGQPQHF. The CDR3 coding sequence is TGTGCCAGCAGCTCACAGGGAATCGGGCAGCCCCAGCATTTT. Together with reference TRBV7-2 and TRBJ1-5, the CDR3 gives the full variable domain: GAGVSQSPSNKVTEKGKDVELRCDPISGHTALYWYRQSLGQGLEFLIYFQGNSAPDKSGLPSDRFSAERTGGSVSTLTIQRTQQEDSAVYLCASSSQGIGQPQHFGDGTRLSIL.

V gene TRBV7-9 combines with J gene TRBJ2-5, with no clear D. V lost 2 bases and J 2 bases, leaving 9 bases between the germline ends. The V gene's germline CDR1 is SEHNR and CDR2 FQNEAQ (reference sequence). The CDR3 has 14 amino acids. The CDR3 DNA is TGTGCCAGCAGCTTATTCGTACAGCAAGAGACCCAGTACTTC. Translation: CASSLFVQQETQYF.

This chain connects TRBV18 to TRBJ2-3; the D gene is possibly TRBD1 (5 bases). This CDR3 has 15 amino acids. Germline V gene data show CDR1 as KGHSH and CDR2 as LQKENI. V was shortened by 0 bases and J by 5 bases, with 12 bases between the two germline ends. The DNA for the CDR3 is TGTGCCAGCTCACCACCCGCCAGGGTGAAAGATACGCAGTATTTT. This sequence encodes CASSPPARVKDTQYF.

J is TRBJ2-3 and V is TRBV7-9; 10 bases fit TRBD1. The germline gives CDR1 SEHNR, CDR2 FQNEAQ (reference sequence). J gave up 6 bases and V 4 bases, and 4 bases lay outside the gene matches. There are 14 residues in the CDR3. Here the CDR3 reads CASSSTGGSDTQYF. The CDR3 DNA is TGTGCCAGCAGCTCGACAGGGGGCTCGGATACGCAGTATTTT.

This chain connects TRBV27 to TRBJ2-3; D unclear. This CDR3 is built from 17 residues. V lost 6 bases and J 0 bases, leaving 19 bases between the germline ends. The germline V gene has CDR1 MNHEY and CDR2 SMNVEV (reference sequence). The CDR3 region has the DNA TGTGCCAGCAGCCCTCGCGGTAGAGTCCTAAGCACAGATACGCAGTATTTT. This sequence encodes CASSPRGRVLSTDTQYF.

This rearrangement joins TRBV15 to TRBJ2-7, with a weak D call TRBD2 (6 bases). CDR1 and CDR2 from the germline V gene are LNHNV and YYDKDF (reference sequence). This CDR3 has 15 residues. Deletions cut 0 bases from V and 0 bases from J, with 9 bases between. CDR3 residues: CATSRDGGSSYEQYF. CDR3 nucleotide sequence: TGTGCCACCAGCAGAGATGGGGGGTCCTCCTACGAGCAGTACTTC. The full variable domain, completed using reference TRBV15 and TRBJ2-7, is DAMVIQNPRYQVTQFGKPVTLSCSQTLNHNVMYWYQQKSSQAPKLLFHYYDKDFNNEADTPDNFQSRRPNTSFCFLDIRSPGLGDTAMYLCATSRDGGSSYEQYFGPGTRLTVT.

The chain employs TRBV5-4 and TRBJ2-4; D might be TRBD2 (6 bases). Germline values: CDR1 SGHNT, CDR2 YYREEE (reference sequence). This CDR3 spans 13 amino acids. The ends were cut back, 4 bases at V and 4 bases at J, with 9 bases in the middle. Written as DNA, the CDR3 is TGTGCCAGCAGCGGTAGCGGTAAAAACATTCAGTACTTC. Its protein product is CASSGSGKNIQYF. The complete variable domain, with remaining parts taken from reference TRBV5-4 and TRBJ2-4, reads ETGVTQSPTHLIKTRGQQVTLRCSSQSGHNTVSWYQQALGQGPQFIFQYYREEENGRGNFPPRFSGLQFPNYSSELNVNALELDDSALYLCASSGSGKNIQYFGAGTRLSVL.

This chain connects TRBV11-1 to TRBJ2-3, with 12 bases matching TRBD2. The V and J ends lost 5 bases and 6 bases, in that order; junction bases with no gene match: 9. Germline loops: CDR1 SGHAT, CDR2 FQDESV (reference sequence). The CDR3 runs to 16 residues. The CDR3 is CASSHGLAGKADTQYF. CDR3 DNA: TGTGCCAGCAGCCACGGACTAGCGGGAAAGGCGGATACGCAGTATTTT.

This chain joins TRBV6-5 and TRBJ2-7; maybe TRBD1 (5 bases). V lost 7 bases and J lost 0, with 10 bases in between. The CDR3 extends over 13 amino acids. Per germline, CDR1 MNHEY and CDR2 SVGAGI. The CDR3 reads CASTPTVSYEQYF. In DNA, the CDR3 is TGTGCCAGCACCCCGACAGTCTCCTACGAGCAGTACTTC.

The rearrangement joins TRBV10-3 to TRBJ2-7, with 7 positions matching TRBD1. Unmatched junction bases numbered 9, after V lost 6 bases and J lost 1 base. There are 15 residues in the CDR3. Germline V lookup: CDR1 ENHRY, CDR2 SYGVKD. CDR3 sequence reads: CAIRPDRERSYEQYF. As DNA, the CDR3 is TGTGCCATCAGACCTGACAGGGAAAGATCCTACGAGCAGTACTTC.

This rearrangement joins TRBV20-1 to TRBJ2-1; D is unclear. The V and J ends lost 3 bases and 6 bases respectively, with 3 bases between them. The germline V gene encodes CDR1 DFQATT and CDR2 SNEGSKA (reference sequence). The length of the CDR3 is 10 residues. CDR3 sequence reads: CSASSNEQFF. The CDR3, as DNA: TGCAGTGCTAGCAGCAATGAGCAGTTCTTC.

This chain links TRBV2 with TRBJ1-5, with D uncertain. Trimming shortened V by 4 bases and J by 0 bases, and 7 bases separated the two germline ends. The CDR3 length is 14 residues. The germline CDR1 and CDR2 sequences are SNHLY and FYNNEI. Here the CDR3 DNA reads TGTGCCAGCAGTGCGCAGAGTAGCAATCAGCCCCAGCATTTT. Protein product: CASSAQSSNQPQHF.